Shown below are 5 T cell receptor beta chains from a single sample sequenced in a study of T cell repertoires in cytomegalovirus infection. No cognate antigen is known for these TCRs. In TCRdb, the reads were re-called with MiXCR into one record per CDR3 protein. Altogether about 900,000 distinct CDR3 sequences are present, roughly 30% being singletons, with the ten largest covering around 15%. Sequencing used cultured CD8+ T cells from PBMCs, obtained from culture after CMV antigen stimulation. The receptor set was obtained from a human donor in good health (CMV status not recorded). Some clones in this sample may be carry-over from other donors' samples.

The sample holds many counts of this clonotype. This chain connects TRBV7-8 to TRBJ2-3; D is undetermined. The CDR3 contains 13 residues. V lost 7 bases, J lost 2 bases, and 10 bases lay in between. CDR1 SGHVS and CDR2 FQNEAQ come from the germline V gene. The CDR3 sequence: CASTPYDTDTQYF. CDR3 sequence (DNA): TGTGCCAGCACCCCTTACGACACAGATACGCAGTATTTT.

The V call is TRBV5-1, the J call TRBJ2-5; 9 bases align to TRBD1. Trimming at V came to 3 bases and at J to 3 bases, leaving 12 bases not matched to a gene. CDR3 length: 17 amino acids. Germline CDR1 and CDR2: SGHRS and YFSETQ. This chain's CDR3 is CASSYPRTGVEEETQYF. The CDR3 DNA reads TGCGCCAGCAGCTACCCCCGGACAGGGGTGGAGGAAGAGACCCAGTACTTC. The full variable domain, with the rest looked up from reference TRBV5-1 and TRBJ2-5, is KAGVTQTPRYLIKTRGQQVTLSCSPISGHRSVSWYQQTPGQGLQFLFEYFSETQRNKGNFPGRFSGRQFSNSRSEMNVSTLELGDSALYLCASSYPRTGVEEETQYFGPGTRLLVL.

The chain couples TRBV7-6 to TRBJ2-7; D is possibly TRBD1 (8 bases). The CDR3 contains 15 residues. The V end lost 5 bases, the J end lost 3 bases, and 17 bases lay between the germline ends. Germline values: CDR1 SGHVS, CDR2 FNYEAQ. The CDR3 here is CASSTGGGEVYEQYF. The DNA for the CDR3 is TGTGCCAGCAGCACAGGGGGAGGGGAGGTCTACGAGCAGTACTTC.

This clonotype was found a few times. V is TRBV27 and J is TRBJ2-7, with D maybe TRBD2 (5 bases). Germline V gives CDR1 MNHEY, CDR2 SMNVEV (reference sequence). Trimming took off 0 bases at V and 4 bases at J, with 10 bases between the two ends. CDR3 size: 14 residues. The CDR3 DNA is TGTGCCAGCAGTTTATCGAGCGCGGGTTACGAGCAGTACTTC. Its protein is CASSLSSAGYEQYF.

In its sample, this clonotype was seen a few times. The V call is TRBV25-1, the J call TRBJ1-2, with D unresolved. The CDR3 sequence is 18 residues long. The germline V gene has CDR1 MGHDK and CDR2 SYGVNS. V was trimmed by 1 base and J by 1 base, leaving 19 bases between them. Here the CDR3 reads CASSEFDSSWTGNYGYTF. CDR3 coding DNA: TGTGCCAGCAGTGAATTTGACTCCTCCTGGACTGGTAACTATGGCTACACCTTC.